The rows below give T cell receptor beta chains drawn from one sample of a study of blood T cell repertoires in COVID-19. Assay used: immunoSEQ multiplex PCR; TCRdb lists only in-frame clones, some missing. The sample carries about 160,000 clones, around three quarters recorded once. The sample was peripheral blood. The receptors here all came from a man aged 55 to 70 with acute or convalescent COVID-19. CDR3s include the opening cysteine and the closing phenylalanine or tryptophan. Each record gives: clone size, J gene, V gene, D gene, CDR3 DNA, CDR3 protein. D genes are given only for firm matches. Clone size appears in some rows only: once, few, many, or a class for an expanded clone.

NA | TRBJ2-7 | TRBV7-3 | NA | TGTGCCAGCAGCCCGCGGGGTTTTTCCTACGAGCAGTACTTC | CASSPRGFSYEQYF
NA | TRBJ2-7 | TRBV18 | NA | TGTGCCAGCTCACCACAGAACGGGGGAACCTACGAGCAGTACTTC | CASSPQNGGTYEQYF
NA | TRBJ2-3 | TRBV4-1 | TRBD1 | TGCGCCAGCAGCCAGTGGACAGGGGACGATACGCAGTATTTT | CASSQWTGDDTQYF
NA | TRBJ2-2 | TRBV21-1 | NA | TGTGCCAGCTTAGGCGGGACAGGCCCTCGTAGGAGAAACACCGGGGAGCTGTTTTTT | CASLGGTGPRRRNTGELFF
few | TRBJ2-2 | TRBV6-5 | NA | TGTGCCAGCAGCCCCTCGGCTGGAGGGACCGGGGAGCTGTTTTTT | CASSPSAGGTGELFF
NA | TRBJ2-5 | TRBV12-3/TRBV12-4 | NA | TGTGCCAGCAGTTTTGCGAAGACCCAGTACTTC | CASSFAKTQYF
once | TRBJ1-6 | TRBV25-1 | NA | TGTGCCAGCAGTGAGGACATTGTCGGGAGTGGAGTTTCACCCCTCCACTTT | CASSEDIVGSGVSPLHF
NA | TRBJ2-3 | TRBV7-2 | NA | TGTGCCAGCAGCTTAGGGCAGGGGAACAGTAATACGCAGTATTTT | CASSLGQGNSNTQYF
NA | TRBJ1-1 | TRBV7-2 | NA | TGTGCCAGCAGCCCGAGACAGACCAACACTGAAGCTTTCTTT | CASSPRQTNTEAFF
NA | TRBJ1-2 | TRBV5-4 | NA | TGTGCCAGCAGCTTGCAACAGGGCGCATATGGCTACACCTTC | CASSLQQGAYGYTF
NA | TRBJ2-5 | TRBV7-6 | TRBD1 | TGTGCCAGCAGCCGAACGACAGGGGAGCCACAAGAGACCCAGTACTTC | CASSRTTGEPQETQYF
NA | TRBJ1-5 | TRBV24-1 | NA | TGTGCCACCAGTGATGCTACCTCCGATCAGCCCCAGCATTTT | CATSDATSDQPQHF
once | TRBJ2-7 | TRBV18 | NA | TGTGCCAGCTCTTATCCCGCGAGCTCCTACGAGCAGTACTTC | CASSYPASSYEQYF
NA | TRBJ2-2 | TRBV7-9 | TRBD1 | TGTGCCAGCAGTCGGGACAGCTACACCGGGGAGCTGTTTTTT | CASSRDSYTGELFF
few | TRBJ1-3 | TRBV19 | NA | TGTGCCAGTAGTACACCGGGGTCCTCTGGAAACACCATATATTTT | CASSTPGSSGNTIYF
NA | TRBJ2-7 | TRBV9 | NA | TGTGCCAGCAGCGTCCGGGCCGGGGACGAGCAGTACTTC | CASSVRAGDEQYF
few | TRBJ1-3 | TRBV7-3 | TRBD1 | TGTGCCAGCAGCTTAGACAGGGGGCCTGGAAACACCATATATTTT | CASSLDRGPGNTIYF
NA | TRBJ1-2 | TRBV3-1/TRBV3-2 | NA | TGTGCCAGCAGCCCAGCGGCGGACCCTAACTATGGCTACACCTTC | CASSPAADPNYGYTF
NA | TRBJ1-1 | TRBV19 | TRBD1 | TGTGCCAGTAGGTATGAGACAGGGCCTGCCACTGAAGCTTTCTTT | CASRYETGPATEAFF
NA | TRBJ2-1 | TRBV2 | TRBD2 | TGTGCCAGCAGTGAAGCGCAGACTAGCTTCTCCTACAATGAGCAGTTCTTC | CASSEAQTSFSYNEQFF
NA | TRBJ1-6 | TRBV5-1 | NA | TGCGCCAGCAGCGTGGGGGAGGCAGGTTCACCCCTCCACTTT | CASSVGEAGSPLHF
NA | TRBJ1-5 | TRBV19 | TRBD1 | TGTGCCAGTAGTGGCAGGGGGCCGCACCAGCCCCAGCATTTT | CASSGRGPHQPQHF
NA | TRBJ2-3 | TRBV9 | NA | TGTGCCAGCAGCGAGGGCGGGTTCGCCTCAGATACGCAGTATTTT | CASSEGGFASDTQYF
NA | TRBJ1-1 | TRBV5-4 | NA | TGTGCCAGCAGCTTGGGAGGAGGCTTGACTGAAGCTTTCTTT | CASSLGGGLTEAFF
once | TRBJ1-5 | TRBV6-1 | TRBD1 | TGTGCCAGCAGTGTTCGACAGGGGGCAGGCAATCAGCCCCAGCATTTT | CASSVRQGAGNQPQHF
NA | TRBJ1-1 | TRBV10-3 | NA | TGTGCCATCAGTGACTGGGGGCCGAACACTGAAGCTTTCTTT | CAISDWGPNTEAFF
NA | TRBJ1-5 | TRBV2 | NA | TGTGCCAGCAGTGAATATCGGGGGGCGCGGAATCAGCCCCAGCATTTT | CASSEYRGARNQPQHF
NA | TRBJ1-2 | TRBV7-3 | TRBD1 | TGTGCCAGCAGCTCTATAGGGACAGGGATAAACTATGGCTACACCTTC | CASSSIGTGINYGYTF
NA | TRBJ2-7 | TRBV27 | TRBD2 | TGTGCCAGCAAGCCGGGGAGCGGGGGAACCTACGAGCAGTACTTC | CASKPGSGGTYEQYF
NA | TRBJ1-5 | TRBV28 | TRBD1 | TGTGCCAGCAGTTTATTACAGGGGAGCAATCAGCCCCAGCATTTT | CASSLLQGSNQPQHF
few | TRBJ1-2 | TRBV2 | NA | TGTGCCAGCAATCCCAGGACAACAGCTAACTATGGCTACACCTTC | CASNPRTTANYGYTF
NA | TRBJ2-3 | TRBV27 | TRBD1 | TGTGCCAGCAGTTTGAACAGGGGAGATACGCAGTATTTT | CASSLNRGDTQYF
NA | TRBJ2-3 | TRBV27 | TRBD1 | TGTGCCAGCAGTGGCCTACCCGGGACAGGGACGCAGTATTTT | CASSGLPGTGTQYF
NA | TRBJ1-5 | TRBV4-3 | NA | TGCGCCAGCAGCCAAGATTATTTCGGACAGATCAATCAGCCCCAGCATTTT | CASSQDYFGQINQPQHF
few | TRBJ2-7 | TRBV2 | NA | TGTGCCAGCAGTGAGGACTCAGGTGACTACGAGCAGTACTTC | CASSEDSGDYEQYF
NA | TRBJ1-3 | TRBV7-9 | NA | TGTGCCAGCAGCTCCCAGGACATTGCTGGAAACACCATATATTTT | CASSSQDIAGNTIYF
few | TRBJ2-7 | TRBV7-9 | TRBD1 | TGTGCCAGCAGCGCTGACAGGGCGGCCTACGAGCAGTACTTC | CASSADRAAYEQYF
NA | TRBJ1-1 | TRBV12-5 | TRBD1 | TGTGCTAGTGGTTACCGCCGGGGACAGGGGGCGGCTATGAACACTGAAGCTTTCTTT | CASGYRRGQGAAMNTEAFF
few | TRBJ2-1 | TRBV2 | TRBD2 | TGTGCCAGCAGTTGGACTAGCGGGGGAGCTGACAATGAGCAGTTCTTC | CASSWTSGGADNEQFF
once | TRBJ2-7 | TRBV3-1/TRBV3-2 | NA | TGTGCCAGCAGCCCCAGGGGGATAGCGGGACCCTACGAGCAGTACTTC | CASSPRGIAGPYEQYF
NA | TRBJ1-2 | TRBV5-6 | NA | TGTGCCAGCAGCTTGGATCAGGAAGACTACACCTTC | CASSLDQEDYTF
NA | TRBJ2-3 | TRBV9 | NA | TGTGCCAGCAGCTTAGGGCTTTCTAGCACAGATACGCAGTATTTT | CASSLGLSSTDTQYF
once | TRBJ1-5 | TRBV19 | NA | TGTGCCAGTAGTTGGGGCTTCGGTAGCAATCAGCCCCAGCATTTT | CASSWGFGSNQPQHF
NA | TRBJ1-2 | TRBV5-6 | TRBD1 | TGTGCCAGCACCACCCAGGGGGAAGTGGGCTACACCTTC | CASTTQGEVGYTF
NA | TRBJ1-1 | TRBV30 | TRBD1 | TGTGCCTGGTCCCCGGCCGGGACAGGGGTTCGGAACACTGAAGCTTTCTTT | CAWSPAGTGVRNTEAFF
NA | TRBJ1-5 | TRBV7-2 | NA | TGTGCCAGCAGAGGACAGAGCAATCAGCCCCAGCATTTT | CASRGQSNQPQHF
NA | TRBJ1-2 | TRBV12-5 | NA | TGTGCTAGTGGTTTGCGGGGTTCTGACTCCTTC | CASGLRGSDSF
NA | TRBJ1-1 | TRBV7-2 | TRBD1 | TGTGCCAGCAGCCCACAGGGGCTTAACACTGAAGCTTTCTTT | CASSPQGLNTEAFF
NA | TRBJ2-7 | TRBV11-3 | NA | TGTGCCAGCAGCGCATATCAGGGGCCAGCCTACGAGCAGTACTTC | CASSAYQGPAYEQYF
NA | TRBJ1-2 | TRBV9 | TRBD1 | TGTGCCAGCAGCTTACAGGGGGCGCAGTATGGCTACACCTTC | CASSLQGAQYGYTF
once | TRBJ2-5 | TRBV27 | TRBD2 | TGTGCCAGCAGCCCAGGACTAGCCCCGGGAGAGACCCAGTACTTC | CASSPGLAPGETQYF
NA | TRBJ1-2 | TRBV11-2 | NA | TGTGCCAGCAGCTTCACCGCCGGGATCTATGGCTACACCTTC | CASSFTAGIYGYTF
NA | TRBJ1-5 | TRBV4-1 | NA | TGCGCCAGCAGCCGGGGGGGCCTTATCAATCAGCCCCAGCATTTT | CASSRGGLINQPQHF
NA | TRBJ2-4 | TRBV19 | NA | TGTGCCAGTAGCGCGGCCCTGGGACTAGCCAAAAACATTCAGTACTTC | CASSAALGLAKNIQYF
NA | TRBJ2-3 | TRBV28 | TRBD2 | TGTGCCAGCAGTTTAAGGAACGGGGGGATCCTGGTTACGCAGTATTTT | CASSLRNGGILVTQYF
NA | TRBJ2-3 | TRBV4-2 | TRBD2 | TGTGCCAGCAGCGTGGGACTAGCGGTTGATACGCAGTATTTT | CASSVGLAVDTQYF
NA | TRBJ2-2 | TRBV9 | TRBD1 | TGTGCCAGCAGCACCCCCTCGGGGACAGGGAGGACCGGGGAGCTGTTTTTT | CASSTPSGTGRTGELFF
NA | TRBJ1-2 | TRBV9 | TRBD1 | TGTGCCAGCAGCGTAGACGGTCAGGGGGACTATGGCTACACCTTC | CASSVDGQGDYGYTF